Each of the 15 T cell receptor beta chains below was sequenced from the same sample in a study of T-cell memory formation after mild COVID-19. Each CDR3 protein gets one entry after TCRdb re-called the 5' RACE reads with MiXCR. Of approximately 290,000 distinct CDR3 sequences listed, over 7% are singletons. What was sequenced was PBMCs or a T cell subset sorted from them (not recorded which). Receptors originate from a young man who had mild COVID-19 (a few samples of this study predate the infection). Cell type and time point are not known.

This chain joins TRBV4-1 and TRBJ1-5; 10 bases are a match to TRBD1. CDR1 and CDR2 (germline): MGHRA, YSYEKL. The J segment lost 7 bases and the V segment lost 1 base, leaving 7 bases of the junction unmatched. This CDR3 contains 16 residues. CDR3 in DNA: TGCGCCAGCAGCCAAGTACCGGACAGGGGGGACCAGCCCCAGCATTTT. Translated, it gives CASSQVPDRGDQPQHF.

This clonotype was detected ten times or more. This chain connects TRBV10-3 to TRBJ1-4; tentative D call: TRBD1 (5 bases). The V and J ends lost 0 bases and 8 bases respectively, with 10 bases between them. The CDR3 is made up of 14 amino acids. The germline gives CDR1 ENHRY, CDR2 SYGVKD. The CDR3 here is CAISESGGEEKLFF. CDR3 nucleotides: TGTGCCATCAGTGAGTCTGGAGGGGAGGAAAAACTGTTTTTT.

The chain recombines TRBV20-1 with TRBJ1-2, with D possibly matching TRBD1 (6 bases). This CDR3 contains 13 residues. CDR1 is DFQATT, CDR2 SNEGSKA, per germline (reference sequence). The V end was cut by 8 bases, the J end by 2 bases, with 15 bases between. The CDR3 protein is CSPLSRGNYGYTF. CDR3 DNA: TGCAGTCCTTTGTCCAGGGGAAACTATGGCTACACCTTC.

The J gene is TRBJ1-1, the V gene TRBV27, with a tentative D call TRBD1 (5 bases). Germline lookup yields CDR1 MNHEY and CDR2 SMNVEV (reference sequence). The CDR3 sequence is 13 residues long. Trimming shortened V by 5 bases and J by 3 bases, and 10 bases separated the two germline ends. CDR3 sequence: CASSPGHYTEAFF. CDR3 nucleotides: TGTGCCAGCAGTCCAGGACACTACACTGAAGCTTTCTTT.

J is TRBJ1-4 and V is TRBV6-6; no clear D gene. CDR3 size: 16 residues. The ends were cut back, 8 bases at V and 8 bases at J, with 24 bases in the middle. In germline, CDR1 is MNHNY, CDR2 SVGAGI (reference sequence). CDR3 amino acids: CASGNPPDGAWEKLFF. CDR3 in DNA: TGTGCCAGCGGAAATCCCCCGGACGGTGCTTGGGAAAAACTGTTTTTT.

This clonotype was picked up many times. J is TRBJ1-1 and V is TRBV4-1, with D possibly TRBD1 on 6 matching bases. In germline, CDR1 is MGHRA, CDR2 YSYEKL. Trimming stripped 1 base from V and 1 base from J, with 13 bases between. This CDR3 spans 16 amino acids. CDR3 sequence (DNA): TGCGCCAGCAGCCAAGGGGGAGGCAGGGGGAACACTGAAGCTTTCTTT. Protein product: CASSQGGGRGNTEAFF.

The J gene is TRBJ2-6, the V gene TRBV7-2; D is undetermined. V was pared by 1 base and J by 0 bases, with 7 bases between. CDR1 SGHTA and CDR2 FQGNSA come from the germline V gene. The CDR3 is 16 amino acids. The CDR3 coding sequence is TGTGCCAGCAGCTTAGGGCGGAACTCTGGGGCCAACGTCCTGACTTTC. Its protein is CASSLGRNSGANVLTF.

CDR3 region: CASSDSWTVANYGYTF. The CDR3 coding sequence is TGTGCCAGCAGTGATTCTTGGACGGTAGCTAACTATGGCTACACCTTC. The gene calls are TRBV2 and TRBJ1-2; D unclear. Germline CDR1 is SNHLY and CDR2 is FYNNEI. The ends were cut back, 3 bases at V and 0 bases at J, with 14 bases in the middle. The CDR3 loop spans 16 amino acids.

This chain connects TRBV4-1 to TRBJ2-4, with 7 bases that match TRBD1. The germline CDR1 and CDR2 sequences are MGHRA and YSYEKL. V was pared by 4 bases and J by 0 bases, with 15 bases of the junction left unmatched. This CDR3 comprises 19 residues. CDR3 sequence (DNA): TGCGCCAGCAGCCCGCAGACCCTCCGAACAGGGGCAGCCAAAAACATTCAGTACTTC. Translating it yields CASSPQTLRTGAAKNIQYF.

This clonotype was counted only a few times. The genes are TRBV14 and TRBJ2-7, with unresolved D. This CDR3 spans 13 amino acids. Germline V gene lookup returns CDR1 SGHDN and CDR2 FVKESK. The V end was cut by 1 base, the J end by 8 bases, with 12 bases between. The CDR3 protein is CASSQARLTQQYV. As DNA, the CDR3 is TGTGCCAGCAGCCAAGCGAGGCTGACTCAGCAGTACGTC.

The chain carries TRBV11-2 and TRBJ1-1; tentatively, D is TRBD1 (5 bases). In germline, CDR1 is SGHAT, CDR2 FQNNGV. CDR3 length equals 12 residues. Trimming stripped 3 bases from V and 10 bases from J, with 12 bases between. The CDR3, as DNA: TGTGCCAGCAGCTTGGGGGGGTCGGGAGCTTTCTTT. This codes for CASSLGGSGAFF.

The sample holds many counts of this clonotype. The chain employs TRBV9 and TRBJ2-3, with a possible D match to TRBD2 (6 bases). V lost 4 bases and J lost 2, with 14 bases in between. The germline gives CDR1 SGDLS, CDR2 YYNGEE. The CDR3 covers 15 residues. The CDR3 nucleotides read TGTGCCAGCAGCCCCCGTAGCGGATCCACAGATACGCAGTATTTT. Protein sequence: CASSPRSGSTDTQYF. Together with reference TRBV9 and TRBJ2-3, the CDR3 gives the full variable domain: DSGVTQTPKHLITATGQRVTLRCSPRSGDLSVYWYQQSLDQGLQFLIQYYNGEERAKGNILERFSAQQFPDLHSELNLSSLELGDSALYFCASSPRSGSTDTQYFGPGTRLTVL.

There are a few counts of this clonotype. The rearrangement uses TRBV6-5 and TRBJ1-4; D gene uncertain. Trimming stripped 8 bases from V and 6 bases from J, with 16 bases between. The CDR3 extends over 14 amino acids. Germline CDR1 and CDR2: MNHEY and SVGAGI. The CDR3 loop reads CASGRKQVDEKLFF. The CDR3 DNA reads TGTGCCAGCGGGCGTAAACAAGTGGATGAAAAACTGTTTTTT.

This clonotype has a handful of counts. This chain joins TRBV19 and TRBJ1-4, with D hard to call. This CDR3 has 17 amino acids. V was clipped by 3 bases and J by 8 bases, with 22 bases between them. From germline, CDR1 is LNHDA and CDR2 SQIVND (reference sequence). CDR3 in DNA: TGTGCCAGTAGTATGAGTAGGGCAGCCTCCCGTGCGGAAAAACTGTTTTTT. Translated, it gives CASSMSRAASRAEKLFF. The complete variable domain, with remaining parts taken from reference TRBV19 and TRBJ1-4, reads DGGITQSPKYLFRKEGQNVTLSCEQNLNHDAMYWYRQDPGQGLRLIYYSQIVNDFQKGDIAEGYSVSREKKESFPLTVTSAQKNPTAFYLCASSMSRAASRAEKLFFGSGTQLSVL.

The sample holds a few counts of this clonotype. The chain is built from TRBV29-1 and TRBJ1-3; D gene unclear. The V and J ends lost 4 bases and 0 bases respectively, with 16 bases between them. The length of the CDR3 is 16 residues. CDR1 SQVTM and CDR2 ANQGSEA come from the germline V gene. The CDR3 is CSVVGLEDLSGNTIYF. CDR3 in DNA: TGCAGCGTTGTCGGCCTAGAGGACCTCTCTGGAAACACCATATATTTT. Full variable domain (outside the CDR3, taken from reference TRBV29-1 and TRBJ1-3): SAVISQKPSRDICQRGTSLTIQCQVDSQVTMMFWYRQQPGQSLTLIATANQGSEATYESGFVIDKFPISRPNLTFSTLTVSNMSPEDSSIYLCSVVGLEDLSGNTIYFGEGSWLTVV.